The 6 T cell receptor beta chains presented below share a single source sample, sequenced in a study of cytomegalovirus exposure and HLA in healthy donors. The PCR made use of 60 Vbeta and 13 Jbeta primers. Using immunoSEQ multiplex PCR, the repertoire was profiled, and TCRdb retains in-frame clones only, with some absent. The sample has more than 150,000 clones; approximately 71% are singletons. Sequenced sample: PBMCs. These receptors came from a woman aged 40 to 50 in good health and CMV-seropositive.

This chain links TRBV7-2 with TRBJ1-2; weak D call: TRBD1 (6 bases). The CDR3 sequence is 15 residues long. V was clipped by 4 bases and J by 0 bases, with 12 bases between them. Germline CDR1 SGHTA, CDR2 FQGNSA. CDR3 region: CASSSTNRANYGYTF. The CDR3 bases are TGTGCCAGCAGCTCAACGAACAGGGCTAACTATGGCTACACCTTC.

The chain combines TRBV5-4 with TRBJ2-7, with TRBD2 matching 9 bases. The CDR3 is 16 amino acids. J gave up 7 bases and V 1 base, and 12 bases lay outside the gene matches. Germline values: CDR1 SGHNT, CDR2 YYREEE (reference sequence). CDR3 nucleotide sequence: TGTGCCAGCAGCTTGCTTAGCGGGGGACCCGTGGGGGAGCAGTACTTC. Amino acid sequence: CASSLLSGGPVGEQYF.

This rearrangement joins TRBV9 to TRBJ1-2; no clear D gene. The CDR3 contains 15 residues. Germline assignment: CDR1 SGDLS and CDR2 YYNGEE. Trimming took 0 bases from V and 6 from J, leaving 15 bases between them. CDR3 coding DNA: TGTGCCAGCAGCGTAGAACGGACTGGGTCGGATGGCTACACCTTC. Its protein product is CASSVERTGSDGYTF. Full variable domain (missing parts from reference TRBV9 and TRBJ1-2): DSGVTQTPKHLITATGQRVTLRCSPRSGDLSVYWYQQSLDQGLQFLIQYYNGEERAKGNILERFSAQQFPDLHSELNLSSLELGDSALYFCASSVERTGSDGYTFGSGTRLTVV.

The CDR3 loop is CASLTRPNEQFF. The CDR3 bases are TGTGCCAGCCTGACTAGGCCCAATGAGCAGTTCTTC. V usage is TRBV28 and J usage is TRBJ2-1, with D possibly matching TRBD2 (6 bases). Trimming stripped 8 bases from V and 6 bases from J, with 11 bases between. The CDR3 is 12 amino acids. Per germline, CDR1 MDHEN and CDR2 SYDVKM.

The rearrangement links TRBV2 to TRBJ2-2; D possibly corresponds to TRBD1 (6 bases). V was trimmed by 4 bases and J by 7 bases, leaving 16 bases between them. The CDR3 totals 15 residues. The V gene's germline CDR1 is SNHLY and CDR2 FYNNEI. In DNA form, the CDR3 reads TGTGCCAGCAGTGCGAGGACAGCTCGGGGCGGGGAGCTGTTTTTT. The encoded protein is CASSARTARGGELFF. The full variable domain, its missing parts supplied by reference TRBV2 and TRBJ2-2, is EPEVTQTPSHQVTQMGQEVILRCVPISNHLYFYWYRQILGQKVEFLVSFYNNEISEKSEIFDDQFSVERPDGSNFTLKIRSTKLEDSAMYFCASSARTARGGELFFGEGSRLTVL.

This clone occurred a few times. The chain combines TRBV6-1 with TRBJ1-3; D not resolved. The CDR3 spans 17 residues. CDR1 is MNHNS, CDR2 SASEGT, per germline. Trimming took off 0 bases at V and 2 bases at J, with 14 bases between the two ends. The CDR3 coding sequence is TGTGCCAGCAGTGAAGCGCTGTCGAGGAATACTGGAAACACCATATATTTT. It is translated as CASSEALSRNTGNTIYF.